The clone carrying this T cell receptor beta chain was recorded a few times. This entry belongs to a study of T-cell reconstitution after alpha-beta-depleted transplantation in children. Unique molecular identifiers were used in preparing the TCRbeta library. TCRdb called the PCR reads again in MiXCR, with one record for every CDR3 protein. This table holds hundreds of thousands of distinct CDR3 sequences, 15% to 20% found once. Sequencing used PBMCs, mostly from graft donor cells, obtained 360 days after TCRalphabeta/CD19-depleted stem cell transplant. This receptor was obtained from a boy in the first two years of life who had a stem cell transplant for Wiskott-Aldrich syndrome, so the T cells may come from the graft donor.

The CDR3 region has the DNA TGCGCCCGGGGCCTCCGGAGCTCCTACAATGAGCAGTTCTTC. It yields the protein CARGLRSSYNEQFF. This chain uses TRBV4-3 with TRBJ2-1; D might be TRBD1 or TRBD2, each matching 5 bases. Germline lookup yields CDR1 LGHNA and CDR2 YSLEER. Trimming left V 11 bases short and J 0 bases short, with 14 bases between. CDR3 length: 14 residues.